This T cell receptor beta chain was recorded in a study of OX40 agonist ivuxolimab in advanced cancers. As concerns this clone: What it binds is not known.

Findings and caveats of the study: Also present in some nonresponders was a low level of normalized T-cell clonal expansion.

This table comes from immunoSEQ multiplex PCR, and its TCRdb copy is limited to in-frame clones, with some not included. This sample carries approximately 60,000 clones, about four fifths of them seen once, and the ten largest clones take approximately 5.2%. The length of the CDR3 is 15 residues. V was trimmed by 4 bases and J by 1 base, leaving 10 bases between them. Germline lookup yields CDR1 MDHEN and CDR2 SYDVKM. This specimen was CD4+ or CD8+ T cells sorted from blood, taken in a trial of the OX40 agonist ivuxolimab. The chain links TRBV28 to TRBJ2-2; possible D gene TRBD1, 5 bases. This TCR was recovered from an adult with an advanced solid tumor such as melanoma, head and neck, liver or kidney cancer. CDR3 nucleotides: TGTGCCAGCAGTTCGATTGGACAGAACACCGGGGAGCTGTTTTTT. Residues: CASSSIGQNTGELFF.